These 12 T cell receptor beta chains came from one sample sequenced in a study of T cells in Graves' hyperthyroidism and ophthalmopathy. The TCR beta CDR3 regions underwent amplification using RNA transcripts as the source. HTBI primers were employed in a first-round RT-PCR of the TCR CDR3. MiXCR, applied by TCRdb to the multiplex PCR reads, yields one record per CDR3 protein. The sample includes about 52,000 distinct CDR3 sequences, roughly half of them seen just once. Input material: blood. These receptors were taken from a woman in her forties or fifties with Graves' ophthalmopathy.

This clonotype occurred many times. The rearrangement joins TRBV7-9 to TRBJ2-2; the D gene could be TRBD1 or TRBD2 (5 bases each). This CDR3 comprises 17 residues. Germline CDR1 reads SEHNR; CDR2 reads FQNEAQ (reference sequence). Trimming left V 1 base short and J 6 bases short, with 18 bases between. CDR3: CASSLDRGAAFPGELFF. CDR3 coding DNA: TGTGCCAGCAGCTTAGACCGAGGGGCGGCGTTTCCCGGGGAGCTGTTTTTT.

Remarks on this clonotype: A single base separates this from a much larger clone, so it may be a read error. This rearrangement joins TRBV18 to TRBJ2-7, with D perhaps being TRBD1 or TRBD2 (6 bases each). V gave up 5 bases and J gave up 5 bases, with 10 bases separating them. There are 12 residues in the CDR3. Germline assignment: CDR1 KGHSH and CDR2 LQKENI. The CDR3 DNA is TGTGCCAGCTCAGACGGGGGCCACGAGCAGTACTTC. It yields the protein CASSDGGHEQYF.

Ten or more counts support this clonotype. CDR3 DNA sequence: TGTGCCAGCAGCGTAGAGCCGGTAATGAACACTGAAGCTTTCTTT. Residues: CASSVEPVMNTEAFF. The chain recombines TRBV9 with TRBJ1-1, with D unresolved. V lost 0 bases to trimming and J lost 0 bases, with 9 bases between them. The V gene's germline CDR1 is SGDLS and CDR2 YYNGEE. The CDR3 length is 15 residues.

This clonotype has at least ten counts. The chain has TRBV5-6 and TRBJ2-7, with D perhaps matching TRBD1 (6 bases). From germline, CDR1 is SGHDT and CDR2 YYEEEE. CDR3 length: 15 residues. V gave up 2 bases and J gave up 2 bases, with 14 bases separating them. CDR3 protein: CASSFSWTVTYEQYF. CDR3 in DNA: TGTGCCAGCAGCTTTAGCTGGACAGTTACCTACGAGCAGTACTTC.

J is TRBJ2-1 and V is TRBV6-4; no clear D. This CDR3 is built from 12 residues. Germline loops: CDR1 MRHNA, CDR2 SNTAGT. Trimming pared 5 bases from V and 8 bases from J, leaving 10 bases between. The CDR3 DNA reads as TGTGCCAGCAGTTACTTTGGCGATGAGCAGTTCTTC. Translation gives CASSYFGDEQFF.

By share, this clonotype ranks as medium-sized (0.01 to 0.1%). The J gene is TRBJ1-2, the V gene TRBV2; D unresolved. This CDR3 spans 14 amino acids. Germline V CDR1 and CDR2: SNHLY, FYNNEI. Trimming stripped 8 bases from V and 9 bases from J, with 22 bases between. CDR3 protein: CASYGQTTYGSYTF. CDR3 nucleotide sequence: TGTGCCAGCTACGGGCAGACAACATATGGTAGCTACACCTTC.

In nucleotides, the CDR3 is TGTGCCAGCAGTTTATCGGGACGGCACCACAATGAGCAGTTCTTC. Translated: CASSLSGRHHNEQFF. The V gene is TRBV28, the J gene TRBJ2-1; D assignment may be TRBD1 or TRBD2 (5 bases each). This CDR3 is 15 amino acids long. The V gene lost 1 base and the J gene lost 5 bases, with 12 bases spanning the gap. CDR1 and CDR2 (germline): MDHEN, SYDVKM.

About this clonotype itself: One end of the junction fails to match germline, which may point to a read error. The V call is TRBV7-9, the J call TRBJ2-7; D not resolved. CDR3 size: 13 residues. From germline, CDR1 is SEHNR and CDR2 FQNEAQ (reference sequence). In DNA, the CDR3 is TGTGCCAGCAGCTTTAACGGCTTCGGCGAGCAGTGCTTC. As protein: CASSFNGFGEQCF.

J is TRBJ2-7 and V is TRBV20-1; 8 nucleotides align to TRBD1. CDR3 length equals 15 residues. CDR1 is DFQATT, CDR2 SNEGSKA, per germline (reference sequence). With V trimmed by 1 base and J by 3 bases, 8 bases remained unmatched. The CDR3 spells CSARVRMTGDYEQYF. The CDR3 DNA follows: TGCAGTGCTAGAGTACGGATGACAGGGGACTACGAGCAGTACTTC.

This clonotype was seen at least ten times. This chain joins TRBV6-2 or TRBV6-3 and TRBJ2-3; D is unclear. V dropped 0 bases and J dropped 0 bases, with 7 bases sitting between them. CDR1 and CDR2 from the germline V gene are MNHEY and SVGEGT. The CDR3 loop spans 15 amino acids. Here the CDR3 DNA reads TGTGCCAGCAGTTACTCAACCAGCAGCACAGATACGCAGTATTTT. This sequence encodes CASSYSTSSTDTQYF.

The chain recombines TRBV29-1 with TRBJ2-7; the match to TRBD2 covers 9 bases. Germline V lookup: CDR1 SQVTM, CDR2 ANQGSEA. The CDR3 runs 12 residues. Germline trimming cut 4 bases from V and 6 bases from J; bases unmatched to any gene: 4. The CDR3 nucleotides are TGCAGCGTTGTTATAGCGGGAGCCGAGCAGTACTTC. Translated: CSVVIAGAEQYF.

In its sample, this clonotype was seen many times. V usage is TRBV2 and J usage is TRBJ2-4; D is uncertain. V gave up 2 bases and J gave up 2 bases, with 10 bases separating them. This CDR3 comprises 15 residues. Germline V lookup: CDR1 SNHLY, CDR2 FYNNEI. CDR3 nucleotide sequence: TGTGCCAGCAGTGAAAGGTGGATAACCAAAAACATTCAGTACTTC. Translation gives CASSERWITKNIQYF.